The clone carrying this T cell receptor beta chain has a handful of counts. The data derive from a study of T-cell memory formation after mild COVID-19. TCRdb used MiXCR to reprocess the 5' RACE reads, holding one entry per CDR3 protein. The table shows under 650,000 distinct CDR3 sequences, with 18% occurring only once. The CDR3 is 14 residues long. Germline V gene sequence: CDR1 LGHNA, CDR2 YSLEER. Trimming removed 4 bases from V and 4 bases from J, with 14 bases in between. This sequence was found in an adult woman who had mild COVID-19 (a few samples of this study predate the infection). Cell type and time point are not known. Material for sequencing was PBMCs or a T cell subset sorted from them (not recorded which). The V gene is TRBV4-3, the J gene TRBJ2-7; tentative D call: TRBD1 (5 bases). Here the CDR3 DNA reads TGCGCCAGCAGCCCGAACCCTCAGGGATACGAGCAGTACTTC. It specifies CASSPNPQGYEQYF.